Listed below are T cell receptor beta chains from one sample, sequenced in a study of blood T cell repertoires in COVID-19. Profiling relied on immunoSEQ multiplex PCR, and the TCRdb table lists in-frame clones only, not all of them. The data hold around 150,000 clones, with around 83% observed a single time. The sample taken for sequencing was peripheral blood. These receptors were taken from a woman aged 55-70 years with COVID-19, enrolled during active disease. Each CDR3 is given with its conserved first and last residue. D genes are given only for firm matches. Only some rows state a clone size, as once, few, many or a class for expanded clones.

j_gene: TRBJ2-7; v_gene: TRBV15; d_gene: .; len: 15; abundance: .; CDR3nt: TGTGCCACCAGCAGGGGCCGGGCAGGGGCCTACGAGCAGTACTTC; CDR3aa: CATSRGRAGAYEQYF
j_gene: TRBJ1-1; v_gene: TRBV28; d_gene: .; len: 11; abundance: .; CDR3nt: TGTGCCAGCAATAGCAGGGGCGAAGCTTTCTTT; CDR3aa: CASNSRGEAFF
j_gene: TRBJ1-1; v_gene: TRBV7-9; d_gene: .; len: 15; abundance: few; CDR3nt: TGTGCCAGCAGCTTCCTGACAGTTGGGAACACTGAAGCTTTCTTT; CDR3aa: CASSFLTVGNTEAFF
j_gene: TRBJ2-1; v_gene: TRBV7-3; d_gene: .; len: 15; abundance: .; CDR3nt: TGTGCCAGCAGCTTAGGAGGGTCGGGGCTTTATGAGCAGTTCTTC; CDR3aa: CASSLGGSGLYEQFF
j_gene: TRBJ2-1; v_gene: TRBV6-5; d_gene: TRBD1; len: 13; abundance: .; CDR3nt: TGTGCCAGCAGCCCACCTAGGGGACAGGCAAAGTTCTTC; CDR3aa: CASSPPRGQAKFF
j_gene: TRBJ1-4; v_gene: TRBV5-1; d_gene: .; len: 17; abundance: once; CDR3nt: TGCGCCAGCAGCTTGAAGTACCGGACAGCGGGAAATGAAAAACTGTTTTTT; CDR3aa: CASSLKYRTAGNEKLFF
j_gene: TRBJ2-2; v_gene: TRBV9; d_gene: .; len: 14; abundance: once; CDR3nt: TGTGCCAGCAGCTCACCCAGGGTCTCCGGGGAGCTGTTTTTT; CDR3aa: CASSSPRVSGELFF
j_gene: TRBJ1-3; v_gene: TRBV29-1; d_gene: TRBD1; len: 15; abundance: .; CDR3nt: TGCAGCGTTGAAGACCCAGACAGGGCTGGAAACACCATATATTTT; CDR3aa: CSVEDPDRAGNTIYF
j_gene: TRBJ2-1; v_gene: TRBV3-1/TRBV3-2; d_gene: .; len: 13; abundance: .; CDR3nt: TGTGCCAGCAACCAGTGGGGAGAGGGTGAGCAGTTCTTC; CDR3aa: CASNQWGEGEQFF
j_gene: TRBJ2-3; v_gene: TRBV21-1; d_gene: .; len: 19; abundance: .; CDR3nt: TGTGCCAGCAGCAAATGGAGACTAGCGGAGCAGACTAGCACAGATACGCAGTATTTT; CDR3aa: CASSKWRLAEQTSTDTQYF
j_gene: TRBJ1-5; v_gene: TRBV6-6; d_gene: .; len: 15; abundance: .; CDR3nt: TGTGCCAGCACCCCAAGGGAGGCTCGCAATCAGCCCCAGCATTTT; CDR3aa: CASTPREARNQPQHF
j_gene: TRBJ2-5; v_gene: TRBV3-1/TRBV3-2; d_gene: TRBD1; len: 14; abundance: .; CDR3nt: TGTGCCAGCAGCCTCCGGACAGGTTTGGAGACCCAGTACTTC; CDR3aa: CASSLRTGLETQYF
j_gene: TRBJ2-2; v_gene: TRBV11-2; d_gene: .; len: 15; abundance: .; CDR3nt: TGTGCCAGCAGCTCCGGTTCAGAGCGGGCCGGGGAGCTGTTTTTT; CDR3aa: CASSSGSERAGELFF
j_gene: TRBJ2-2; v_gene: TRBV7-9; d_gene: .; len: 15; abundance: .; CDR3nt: TGTGCCAGCAGCTTAGACCAGGGGTTAACCGGGGAGCTGTTTTTT; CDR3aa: CASSLDQGLTGELFF
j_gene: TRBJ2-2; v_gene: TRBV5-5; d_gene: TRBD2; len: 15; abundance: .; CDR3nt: TGTGCCAGCAGCTGGAGCGGGAGCCTGGCCGGGGAGCTGTTTTTT; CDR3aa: CASSWSGSLAGELFF
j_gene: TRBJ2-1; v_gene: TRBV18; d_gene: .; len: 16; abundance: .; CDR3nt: TGTGCCAGCTCCCCGGGAAGTCTGTACTCCTACAATGAGCAGTTCTTC; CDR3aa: CASSPGSLYSYNEQFF
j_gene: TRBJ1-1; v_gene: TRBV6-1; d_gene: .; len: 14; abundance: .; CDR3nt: TGTGCCAGCAGTGACGGAGGGCTGAACACTGAAGCTTTCTTT; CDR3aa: CASSDGGLNTEAFF
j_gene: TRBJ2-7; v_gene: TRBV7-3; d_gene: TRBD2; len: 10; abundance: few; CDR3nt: TGTGCCAGCAGCGTAAGCGGGGAGTACTTC; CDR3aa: CASSVSGEYF
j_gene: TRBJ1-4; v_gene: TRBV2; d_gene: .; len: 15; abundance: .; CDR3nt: TGTGCCAGCAGTGATGCAGGGGCAGCTGTGGAAAAACTGTTTTTT; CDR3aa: CASSDAGAAVEKLFF
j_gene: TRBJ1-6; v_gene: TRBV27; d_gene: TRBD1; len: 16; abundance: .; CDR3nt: TGTGCCAGCAGTTCCGAGGGACAGATTTATAATTCACCCCTCCACTTT; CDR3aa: CASSSEGQIYNSPLHF
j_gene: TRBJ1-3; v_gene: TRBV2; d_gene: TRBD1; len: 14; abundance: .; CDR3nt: TGTGCCAGCAGTAGGGACAGCTCTGGAAACACCATATATTTT; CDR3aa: CASSRDSSGNTIYF
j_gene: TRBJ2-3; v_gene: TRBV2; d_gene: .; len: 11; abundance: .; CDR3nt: TGTGCCAGCAGCCCCTCAGATACGCAGTATTTT; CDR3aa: CASSPSDTQYF
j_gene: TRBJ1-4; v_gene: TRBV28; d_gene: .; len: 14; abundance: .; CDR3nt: TGTGCCAGCAGTAAGGGACTGCATAATGAAAAACTGTTTTTT; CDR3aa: CASSKGLHNEKLFF
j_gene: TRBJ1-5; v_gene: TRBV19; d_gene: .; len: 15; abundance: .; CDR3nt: TGTGCCAGTAGTATTGGAGCCGTCGGCAATCAGCCCCAGCATTTT; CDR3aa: CASSIGAVGNQPQHF
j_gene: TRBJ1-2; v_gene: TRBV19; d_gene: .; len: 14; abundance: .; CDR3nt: TGTGCCAGTAGTATCGGCGGTGCGGATTATGGCTACACCTTC; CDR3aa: CASSIGGADYGYTF
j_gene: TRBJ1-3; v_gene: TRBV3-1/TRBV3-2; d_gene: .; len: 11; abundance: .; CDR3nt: TGTGCCAGCAGACAGGGAAACACCATATATTTT; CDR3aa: CASRQGNTIYF
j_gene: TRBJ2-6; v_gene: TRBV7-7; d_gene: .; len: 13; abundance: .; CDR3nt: TGTGCCACCGGGGTCTCTGGGGCCAACGTCCTGACTTTC; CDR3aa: CATGVSGANVLTF
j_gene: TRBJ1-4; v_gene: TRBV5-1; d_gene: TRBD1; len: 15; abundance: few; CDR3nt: TGCGCCAGCAGCTCCATGGACAGGGAGTACGAAAAACTGTTTTTT; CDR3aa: CASSSMDREYEKLFF
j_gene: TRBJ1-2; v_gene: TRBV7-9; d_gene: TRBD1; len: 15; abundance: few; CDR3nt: TGTGCCAGCAGCTTAGCAGACAGGGCCGGACGGGGCTACACCTTC; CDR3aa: CASSLADRAGRGYTF
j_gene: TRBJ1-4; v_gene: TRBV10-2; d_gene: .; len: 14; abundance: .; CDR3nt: TGCGCCAGCAGTGACTCCGCAACTAATGAAAAACTGTTTTTT; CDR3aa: CASSDSATNEKLFF
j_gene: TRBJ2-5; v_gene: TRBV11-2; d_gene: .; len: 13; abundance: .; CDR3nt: TGTGCCAGCAGCCGAGACGGGAAAGAGACCCAGTACTTC; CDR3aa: CASSRDGKETQYF
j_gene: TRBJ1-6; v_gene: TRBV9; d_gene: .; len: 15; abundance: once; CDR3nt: TGTGCCAGCAGCGGGACATCCTCCTATAATTCACCCCTCCACTTT; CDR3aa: CASSGTSSYNSPLHF
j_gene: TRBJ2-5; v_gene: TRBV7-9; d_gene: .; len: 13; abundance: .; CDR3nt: TGTGCCAGCAGGTCCTTCGGTGGAGAGACCCAGTACTTC; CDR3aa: CASRSFGGETQYF
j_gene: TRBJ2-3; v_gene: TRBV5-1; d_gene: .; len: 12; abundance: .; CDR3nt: TGCGCCAGCAGCTTGTCCGGTGATACGCAGTATTTT; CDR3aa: CASSLSGDTQYF
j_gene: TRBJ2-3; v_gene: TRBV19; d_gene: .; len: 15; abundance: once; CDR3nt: TGTGCCAGTAGTATAGAATGGGGGAGGACAGATACGCAGTATTTT; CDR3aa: CASSIEWGRTDTQYF
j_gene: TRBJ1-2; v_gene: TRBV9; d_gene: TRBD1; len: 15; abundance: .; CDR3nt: TGTGCCAGCAGCGAAAGCCTCGTCCCCAGGACAGGATGGACCTTC; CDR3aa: CASSESLVPRTGWTF
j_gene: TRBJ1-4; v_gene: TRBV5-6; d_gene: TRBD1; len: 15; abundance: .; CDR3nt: TGTGCCAGCAGCTTGGTCGGGACAGGGGACGAAAAACTGTTTTTT; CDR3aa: CASSLVGTGDEKLFF
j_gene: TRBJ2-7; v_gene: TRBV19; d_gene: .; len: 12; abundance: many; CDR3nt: TGTGCCAGTAGTATGGGGCTGAGCGAGCAGTACTTC; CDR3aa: CASSMGLSEQYF
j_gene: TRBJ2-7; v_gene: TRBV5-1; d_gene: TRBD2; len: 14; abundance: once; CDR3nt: TGCGCCAGCAGCTTCCTAGCGGGGTCCTACGAGCAGTACTTC; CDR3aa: CASSFLAGSYEQYF
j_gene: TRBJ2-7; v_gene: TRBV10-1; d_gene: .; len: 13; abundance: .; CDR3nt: TGCGCCAGCAGTGAATTCCGGGGTTACGAGCAGTACTTC; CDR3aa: CASSEFRGYEQYF
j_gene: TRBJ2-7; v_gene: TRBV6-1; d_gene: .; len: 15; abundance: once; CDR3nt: TGTGCCAGCAGTGAAGGGCCTAGCCGATCCTACGAGCAGTACTTC; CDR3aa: CASSEGPSRSYEQYF
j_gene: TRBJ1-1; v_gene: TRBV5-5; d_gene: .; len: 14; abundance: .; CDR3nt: TGTGCCAGCAGCAACAGGGTTAGGGACACTGAAGCTTTCTTT; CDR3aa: CASSNRVRDTEAFF
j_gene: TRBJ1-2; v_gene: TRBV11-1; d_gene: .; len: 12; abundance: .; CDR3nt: TGTGCCAGCAGCCTTTCAGACTATGGCTACACCTTC; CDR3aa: CASSLSDYGYTF
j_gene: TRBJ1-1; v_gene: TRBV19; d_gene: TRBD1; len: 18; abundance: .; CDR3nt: TGTGCCAGTAGTATGAGGTCCGGGACAGGGGGTTTCGGCACTGAAGCTTTCTTT; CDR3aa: CASSMRSGTGGFGTEAFF
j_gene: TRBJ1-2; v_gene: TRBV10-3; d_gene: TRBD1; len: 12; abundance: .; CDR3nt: TGTGCCATCGGGACAGGGGAATATGGCTACACCTTC; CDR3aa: CAIGTGEYGYTF
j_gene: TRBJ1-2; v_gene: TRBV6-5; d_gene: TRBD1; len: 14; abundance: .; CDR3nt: TGTGCCAGCAGCCGCCCCAACAGGGGGGAAGGCTACACCTTC; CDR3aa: CASSRPNRGEGYTF
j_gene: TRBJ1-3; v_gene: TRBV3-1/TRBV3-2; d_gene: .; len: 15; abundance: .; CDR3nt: TGTGCCAGCAGCCCCCAACTCTTCTCTGGAAACACCATATATTTT; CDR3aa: CASSPQLFSGNTIYF
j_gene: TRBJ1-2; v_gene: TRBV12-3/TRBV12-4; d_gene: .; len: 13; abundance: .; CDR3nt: TGTGCCAGCAGACATTTGACAGTCCATGGCTACACCTTC; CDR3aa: CASRHLTVHGYTF
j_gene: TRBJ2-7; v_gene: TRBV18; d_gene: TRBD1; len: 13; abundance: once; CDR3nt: TGTGCCAGCTCACCGGGACAGACCTACGAGCAGTACTTC; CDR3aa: CASSPGQTYEQYF